A selection of T cell receptor beta chains follows, all from one sample in a study of shared clonotypes between healthy human individuals. Only in-frame clones appear in the TCRdb table, and some are missing; sequencing was by immunoSEQ multiplex PCR. The sample includes about a million clones, 70% to 80% seen only once; the top ten take almost 0.9%. Sequencing input: memory CD4+ T cells from PBMCs. These TCRs come from a man between 18 and 29 years old in good health. Some clones in this sample may be carry-over from other donors' samples. Both conserved end residues are part of each CDR3. Each record gives: D gene, V gene, clone size, J gene, CDR3 DNA, CDR3 protein. A D gene is named only where the DNA matches it firmly. Only some rows state a clone size, as once, few, many or a class for expanded clones.

NA	TRBV6-5	NA	TRBJ1-4	TGTGCCAGCAGTTACTCGAAATTTAGTGTGCGAGGTCTGTTTTTT	CASSYSKFSVRGLFF
NA	TRBV2	few	TRBJ2-7	TGTGCCAGCAGGCTTCTCGGGGACGGGCGCTACGAGCAGTACTTC	CASRLLGDGRYEQYF
NA	TRBV13	NA	TRBJ2-3	TGTGCCAGCGGGCGTGGAGATACGCAGTATTTT	CASGRGDTQYF
NA	TRBV5-6	NA	TRBJ1-3	TGTGCCAGCAGCGCCGGACAAGGCAGCGGAAACACCATATATTTT	CASSAGQGSGNTIYF
TRBD2	TRBV7-3	NA	TRBJ2-1	TGTGCCAGCAGCTCTGGGACTAGCGGGAGGCACAATGAGCAGTTCTTC	CASSSGTSGRHNEQFF
TRBD1	TRBV5-6	few	TRBJ2-3	TGTGCCAGCAGCCGCGATACAGGGGGCGGCACAGATACGCAGTATTTT	CASSRDTGGGTDTQYF
NA	TRBV4-2	NA	TRBJ2-3	TGTGCCAGCAGCCAAGATAGGGTGGTAACAGATACGCAGTATTTT	CASSQDRVVTDTQYF
NA	TRBV7-9	NA	TRBJ1-1	TGTGCCAGCAGCTACGGGACAAGTACTGAAGCTTTCTTT	CASSYGTSTEAFF
NA	TRBV28	NA	TRBJ1-2	TGTGCCAGCAGTTCCCTCGGGCCCAAACTCTGGGGCTACACCTTC	CASSSLGPKLWGYTF
NA	TRBV28	NA	TRBJ1-1	TGTGCCAGCAGAGATACAGGGTACGGTGAAGCTTTCTTT	CASRDTGYGEAFF
TRBD2	TRBV29-1	NA	TRBJ2-1	TGCAGCGCCATCCTCCTCGGGACTATCTACAATGAGCAGTTCTTC	CSAILLGTIYNEQFF
NA	TRBV19	NA	TRBJ2-1	TGTGCCAGCACCGAGTGGGGACTGGGGGACAATGAGCAGTTCTTC	CASTEWGLGDNEQFF
NA	TRBV6-5	NA	TRBJ2-7	TGTGCCAGCAGAGCTCCCTCGGGCAGCGACGAGCAGTACTTC	CASRAPSGSDEQYF
TRBD1	TRBV2	NA	TRBJ1-5	TGTGCCAGCAGTGAAGCGAAGGGACAGGGAAGGAATCAGCCCCAGCATTTT	CASSEAKGQGRNQPQHF
NA	TRBV19	NA	TRBJ1-5	TGTGCCAGTAGTGCAAACAGGGTAGGAGGCAATCAGCCCCAGCATTTT	CASSANRVGGNQPQHF
NA	TRBV2	NA	TRBJ2-6	TGTGCCAGCAGAGAGGGATCCTCCGGGGCCAACGTCCTGACTTTC	CASREGSSGANVLTF
NA	TRBV6-1	NA	TRBJ2-7	TGTGCCGGGGGACACCGGGAATGGGAGCAGTACTTC	CAGGHREWEQYF
NA	TRBV2	NA	TRBJ1-1	TGTGCCAGCAGTGACCGTAAGAACACTGAAGCTTTCTTT	CASSDRKNTEAFF
TRBD2	TRBV6-1	NA	TRBJ2-7	TGTGCCACACTAGCGGAAGAAAGCTACGAGCAGTACTTC	CATLAEESYEQYF
NA	TRBV5-1	NA	TRBJ2-1	TGCGCCAGCAGCTCGCCGGGCCGAGGGGACAATGAGCAGTTCTTC	CASSSPGRGDNEQFF
NA	TRBV28	NA	TRBJ1-5	TGTGCCAGCAGTTTACTCGGACAGCGTTATCAGCCCCAGCATTTT	CASSLLGQRYQPQHF
TRBD1	TRBV28	NA	TRBJ1-2	TGTGCCAGCAGTGAGGGGGCCGCACAAGGGGGCTATGGCTACACCTTC	CASSEGAAQGGYGYTF
NA	TRBV15	NA	TRBJ1-5	TGTGCCACCAGCAGAGAATACGCAGGATACCAGCCCCAGCATTTT	CATSREYAGYQPQHF
TRBD1	TRBV5-8	NA	TRBJ2-7	TGTGCCAGCAGCTTGGTGGGGACAGGGGCCTACGAGCAGTACTTC	CASSLVGTGAYEQYF
NA	TRBV5-6	NA	TRBJ2-7	TGTGCCAGCAGCTTTCAGGGGCGCCCCTACGAGCAGTACTTC	CASSFQGRPYEQYF
NA	TRBV29-1	NA	TRBJ2-3	TGCAGCGTTGAAGGGTCGGACACAGATACGCAGTATTTT	CSVEGSDTDTQYF
NA	TRBV7-2	few	TRBJ1-3	TGTGCCAGCAGCTTAGCCGGGACACGCTCTGGAAACACCATATATTTT	CASSLAGTRSGNTIYF
NA	TRBV27	NA	TRBJ2-1	TGTGCCAGCAGTTTATATAAGGGGGATTACAATGAGCAGTTCTTC	CASSLYKGDYNEQFF
TRBD2	TRBV5-4	few	TRBJ2-3	TGTGCCAGCAGCTTGGGGAGCGGGAGGATGGAAGATACGCAGTATTTT	CASSLGSGRMEDTQYF
NA	TRBV5-1	NA	TRBJ2-2	TGCGCCAGCAGCCTGGACATTACCACCGGGGAGCTGTTTTTT	CASSLDITTGELFF
TRBD2	TRBV2	NA	TRBJ2-7	TGTGCCAGCAGTGAAGGCCTAGCGGGAGCCGCCTACGAGCAGTACTTC	CASSEGLAGAAYEQYF
NA	TRBV28	NA	TRBJ1-4	TGTGCCAGCAGTTCACAGTTGAATGAAAAACTGTTTTTT	CASSSQLNEKLFF
TRBD1	TRBV18	NA	TRBJ2-4	TGTGCCAGCTCACCGGACAGGGGGCAGTACTTC	CASSPDRGQYF
NA	TRBV20-1	NA	TRBJ1-2	TGCAGTGCTGGGTTCTGGGGAGGCTACACCTTC	CSAGFWGGYTF
TRBD2	TRBV9	NA	TRBJ2-3	TGTGCCAGCACCAGACGGGGGGACCGCGAAGCAGCTACGCAGTATTTT	CASTRRGDREAATQYF
NA	TRBV4-2	NA	TRBJ2-2	TGTGCCAGCAGCCAAAGGACAGCGCACGGGGAGCTGTTTTTT	CASSQRTAHGELFF
NA	TRBV15	NA	TRBJ2-2	TGTGCCACCAGCAGAGATCGTGGCCTCACCGGGGAGCTGTTTTTT	CATSRDRGLTGELFF
TRBD1	TRBV9	once	TRBJ1-1	TGTGCCAGCAGCGCCAAGGGACAGGGGACTGAAGCTTTCTTT	CASSAKGQGTEAFF
TRBD1	TRBV4-1	NA	TRBJ2-7	TGCGCCAGCAGCCCTCAACGACAGGGGGCGAAACTTGGTGTAGAGCAGTACTTC	CASSPQRQGAKLGVEQYF
TRBD2	TRBV18	NA	TRBJ2-1	TGTGCCAGCTCACCTCTGATGGGCGGGAGCTCCTACAATGAGCAGTTCTTC	CASSPLMGGSSYNEQFF
NA	TRBV10-2	few	TRBJ2-2	TGCGCCAGCTCGCGCCAGACAAGCACCGGGGAGCTGTTTTTT	CASSRQTSTGELFF
NA	TRBV29-1	few	TRBJ2-2	TGCAGCGGCGGGGATACGACCGGGGAGCTGTTTTTT	CSGGDTTGELFF
TRBD1	TRBV7-8	NA	TRBJ2-7	TGTGCCAGCAGCTCTGAAACAGGGGAGTGGAGAAACGAGCAGTACTTC	CASSSETGEWRNEQYF